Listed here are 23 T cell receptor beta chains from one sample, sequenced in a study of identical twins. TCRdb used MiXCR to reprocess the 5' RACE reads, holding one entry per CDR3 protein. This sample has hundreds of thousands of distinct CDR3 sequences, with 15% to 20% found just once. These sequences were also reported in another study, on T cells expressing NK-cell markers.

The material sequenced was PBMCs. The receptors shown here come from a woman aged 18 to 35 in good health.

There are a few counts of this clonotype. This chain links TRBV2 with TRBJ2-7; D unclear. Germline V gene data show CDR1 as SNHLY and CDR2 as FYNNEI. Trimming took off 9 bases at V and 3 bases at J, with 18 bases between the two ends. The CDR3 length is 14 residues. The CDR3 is CASRNSLEFYEQYF. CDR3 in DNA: TGTGCCAGTCGTAACTCGCTGGAATTCTACGAGCAGTACTTC.

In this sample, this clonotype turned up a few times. The CDR3 here is CASSFDGAKNIQYF. CDR3 bases: TGCGCCAGCAGCTTCGACGGAGCCAAAAACATTCAGTACTTC. This chain uses TRBV5-1 with TRBJ2-4; D is uncertain. The CDR3 runs 14 residues. V was trimmed by 2 bases and J by 0 bases, leaving 6 bases between them. The germline V gene encodes CDR1 SGHRS and CDR2 YFSETQ.

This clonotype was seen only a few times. The CDR3 here is CASSWLGGLYETQYF. CDR3 sequence (DNA): TGTGCCAGCAGTTGGCTAGGGGGGCTGTACGAGACCCAGTACTTC. The gene calls are TRBV6-5 and TRBJ2-5; the D gene could be TRBD1 or TRBD2 (6 bases each). The CDR3 runs to 15 residues. V was pared by 4 bases and J by 5 bases, with 17 bases between. The germline gives CDR1 MNHEY, CDR2 SVGAGI.

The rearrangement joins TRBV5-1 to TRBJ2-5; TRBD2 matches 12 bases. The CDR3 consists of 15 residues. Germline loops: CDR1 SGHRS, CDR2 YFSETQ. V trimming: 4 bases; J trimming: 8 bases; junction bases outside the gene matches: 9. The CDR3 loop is CASSPRTSGATTQYF. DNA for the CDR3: TGCGCCAGCAGCCCTCGGACTAGCGGGGCAACCACCCAGTACTTC.

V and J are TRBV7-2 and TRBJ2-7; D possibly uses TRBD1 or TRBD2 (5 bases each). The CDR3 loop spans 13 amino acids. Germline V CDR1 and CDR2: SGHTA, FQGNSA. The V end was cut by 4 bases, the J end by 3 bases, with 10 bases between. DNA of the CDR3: TGTGCCAGCAGCTCGGGACGTTACTACGAGCAGTACTTC. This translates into CASSSGRYYEQYF. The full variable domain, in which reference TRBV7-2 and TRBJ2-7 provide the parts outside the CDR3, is GAGVSQSPSNKVTEKGKDVELRCDPISGHTALYWYRQSLGQGLEFLIYFQGNSAPDKSGLPSDRFSAERTGGSVSTLTIQRTQQEDSAVYLCASSSGRYYEQYFGPGTRLTVT.

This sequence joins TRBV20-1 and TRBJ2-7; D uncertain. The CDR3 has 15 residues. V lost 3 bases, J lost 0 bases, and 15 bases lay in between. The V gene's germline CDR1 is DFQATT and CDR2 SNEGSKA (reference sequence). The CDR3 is CSASHWARSSYEQYF. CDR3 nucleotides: TGCAGTGCTAGCCATTGGGCGCGCAGCTCCTACGAGCAGTACTTC.

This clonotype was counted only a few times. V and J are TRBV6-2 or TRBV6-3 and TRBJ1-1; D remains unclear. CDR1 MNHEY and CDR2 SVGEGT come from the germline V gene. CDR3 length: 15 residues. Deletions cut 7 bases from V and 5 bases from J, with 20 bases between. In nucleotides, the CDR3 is TGTGCCAGCACCCCGAGTCTTCGGGGTATGACTGAAGCTTTCTTT. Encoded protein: CASTPSLRGMTEAFF.

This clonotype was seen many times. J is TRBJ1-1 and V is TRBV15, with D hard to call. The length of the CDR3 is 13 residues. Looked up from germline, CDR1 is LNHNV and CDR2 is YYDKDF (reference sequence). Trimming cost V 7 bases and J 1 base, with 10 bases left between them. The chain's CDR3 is CATTLGGNTEAFF. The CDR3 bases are TGTGCCACCACCCTTGGAGGGAACACTGAAGCTTTCTTT.

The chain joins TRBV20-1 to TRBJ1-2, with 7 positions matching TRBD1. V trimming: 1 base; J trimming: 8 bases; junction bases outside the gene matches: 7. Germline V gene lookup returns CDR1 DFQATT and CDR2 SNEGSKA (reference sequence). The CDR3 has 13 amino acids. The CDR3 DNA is TGCAGTGCTAGAGGACAGGGCTTCGTAGGCTACACCTTC. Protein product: CSARGQGFVGYTF.

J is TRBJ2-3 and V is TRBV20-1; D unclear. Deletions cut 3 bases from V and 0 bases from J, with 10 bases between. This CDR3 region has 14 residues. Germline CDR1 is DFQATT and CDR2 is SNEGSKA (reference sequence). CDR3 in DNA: TGCAGTGCTAGCGGTGTTTGGAGCACAGATACGCAGTATTTT. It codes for CSASGVWSTDTQYF.

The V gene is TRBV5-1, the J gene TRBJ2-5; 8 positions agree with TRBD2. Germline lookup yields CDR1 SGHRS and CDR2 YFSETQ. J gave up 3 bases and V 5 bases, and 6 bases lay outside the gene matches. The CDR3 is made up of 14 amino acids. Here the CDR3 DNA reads TGCGCCAGCAGAGTGGGTAGCGGGGAAGAGACCCAGTACTTC. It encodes CASRVGSGEETQYF.

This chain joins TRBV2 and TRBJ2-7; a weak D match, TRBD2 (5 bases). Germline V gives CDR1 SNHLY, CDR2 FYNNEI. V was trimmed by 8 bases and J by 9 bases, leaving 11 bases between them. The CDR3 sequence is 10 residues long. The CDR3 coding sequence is TGTGCCAGCGACGGAGGCAGGCAGTACTTC. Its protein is CASDGGRQYF.

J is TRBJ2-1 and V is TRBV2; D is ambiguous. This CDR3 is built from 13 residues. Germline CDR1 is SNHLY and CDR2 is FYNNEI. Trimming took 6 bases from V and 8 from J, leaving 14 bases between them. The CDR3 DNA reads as TGTGCCAGCAGATGGGGTTTGGTCCATGAGCAGTTCTTC. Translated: CASRWGLVHEQFF.

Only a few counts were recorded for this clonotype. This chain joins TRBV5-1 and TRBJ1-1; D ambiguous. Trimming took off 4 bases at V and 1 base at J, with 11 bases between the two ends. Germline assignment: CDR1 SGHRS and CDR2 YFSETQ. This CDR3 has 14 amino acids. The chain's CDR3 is CASSPARSNTEAFF. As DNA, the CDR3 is TGCGCCAGCAGCCCGGCCAGGTCGAACACTGAAGCTTTCTTT.

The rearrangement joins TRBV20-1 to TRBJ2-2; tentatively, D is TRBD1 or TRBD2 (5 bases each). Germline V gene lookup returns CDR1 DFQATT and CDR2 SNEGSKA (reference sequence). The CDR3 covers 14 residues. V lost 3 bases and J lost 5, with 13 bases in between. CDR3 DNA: TGCAGTGCTAGTGTGAGGGGCTGGACCGGGGAGCTGTTTTTT. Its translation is CSASVRGWTGELFF.

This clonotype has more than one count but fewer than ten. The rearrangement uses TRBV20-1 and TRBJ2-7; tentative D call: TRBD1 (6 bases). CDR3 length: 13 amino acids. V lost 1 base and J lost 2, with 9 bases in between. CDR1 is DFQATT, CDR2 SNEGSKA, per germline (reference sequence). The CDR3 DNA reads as TGCAGTGCTAGAGGACAGGTAACCTACGAGCAGTACTTC. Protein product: CSARGQVTYEQYF.

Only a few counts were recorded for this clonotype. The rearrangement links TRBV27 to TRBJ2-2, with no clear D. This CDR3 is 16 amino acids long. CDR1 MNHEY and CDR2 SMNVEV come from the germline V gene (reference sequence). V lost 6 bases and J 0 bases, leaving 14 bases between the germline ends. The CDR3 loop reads CASSNLRYSNTGELFF. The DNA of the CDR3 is TGTGCCAGCAGCAATCTGAGGTATTCGAACACCGGGGAGCTGTTTTTT.

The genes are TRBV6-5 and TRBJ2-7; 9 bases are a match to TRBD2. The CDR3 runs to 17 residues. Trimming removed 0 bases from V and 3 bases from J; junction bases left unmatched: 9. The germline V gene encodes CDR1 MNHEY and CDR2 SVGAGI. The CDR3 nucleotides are TGTGCCAGCAGTTACTCGAGCCGCGCTAGCGGGATCTACGAGCAGTACTTC. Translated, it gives CASSYSSRASGIYEQYF.

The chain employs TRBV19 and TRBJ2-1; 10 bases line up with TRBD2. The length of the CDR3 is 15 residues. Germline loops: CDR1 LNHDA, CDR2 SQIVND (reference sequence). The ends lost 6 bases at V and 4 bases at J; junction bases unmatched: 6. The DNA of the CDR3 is TGTGCCAGTAGACTCGGACTAGCGGTTTACAATGAGCAGTTCTTC. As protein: CASRLGLAVYNEQFF.

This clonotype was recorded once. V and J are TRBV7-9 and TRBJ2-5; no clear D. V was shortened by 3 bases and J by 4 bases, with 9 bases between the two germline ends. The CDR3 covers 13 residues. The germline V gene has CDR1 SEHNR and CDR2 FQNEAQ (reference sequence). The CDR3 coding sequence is TGTGCCAGCAGCTTTAGGACCTCAGAGACCCAGTACTTC. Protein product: CASSFRTSETQYF.

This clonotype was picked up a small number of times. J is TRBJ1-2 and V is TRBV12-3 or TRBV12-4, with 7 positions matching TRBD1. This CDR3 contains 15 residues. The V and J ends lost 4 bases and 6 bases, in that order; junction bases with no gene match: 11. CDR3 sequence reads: CASSSFGGGGDGYTF. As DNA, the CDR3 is TGTGCCAGCAGTTCCTTCGGCGGAGGGGGCGATGGCTACACCTTC.

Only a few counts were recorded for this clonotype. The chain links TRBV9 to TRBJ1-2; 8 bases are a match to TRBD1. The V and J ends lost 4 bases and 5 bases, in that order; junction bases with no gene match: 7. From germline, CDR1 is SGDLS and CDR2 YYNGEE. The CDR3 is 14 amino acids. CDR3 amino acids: CASSSLDRDYGYTF. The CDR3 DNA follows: TGTGCCAGCAGCTCCTTGGACAGGGATTATGGCTACACCTTC.

CDR3 protein: CASSPLVYGYTF. The CDR3 DNA reads TGTGCCAGCAGTCCTTTAGTCTATGGCTACACCTTC. The chain recombines TRBV12-3 or TRBV12-4 with TRBJ1-2, with D unclear. The CDR3 consists of 12 residues. Trimming shortened V by 5 bases and J by 4 bases, and 8 bases separated the two germline ends.